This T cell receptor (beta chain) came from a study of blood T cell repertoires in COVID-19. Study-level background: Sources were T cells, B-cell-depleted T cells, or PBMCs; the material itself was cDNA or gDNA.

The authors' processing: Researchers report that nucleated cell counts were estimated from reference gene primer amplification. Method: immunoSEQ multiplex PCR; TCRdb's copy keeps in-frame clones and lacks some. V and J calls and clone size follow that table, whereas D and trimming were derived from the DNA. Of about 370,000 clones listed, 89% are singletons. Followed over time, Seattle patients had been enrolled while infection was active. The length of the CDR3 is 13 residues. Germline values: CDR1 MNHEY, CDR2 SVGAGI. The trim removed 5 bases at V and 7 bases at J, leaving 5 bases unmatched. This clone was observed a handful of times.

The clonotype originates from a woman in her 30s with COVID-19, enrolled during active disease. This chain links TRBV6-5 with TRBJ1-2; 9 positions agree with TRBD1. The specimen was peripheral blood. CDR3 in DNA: TGTGCCAGCAGTAATCCGGGACAGGGTGGCTACACCTTC. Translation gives CASSNPGQGGYTF.